These 14 T cell receptor beta chains were all obtained from the same sample, sequenced in a study of T-cell reconstitution after alpha-beta-depleted transplantation in children. Construction of the TCRbeta library involved unique molecular identifiers. One entry per CDR3 protein, called by TCRdb with MiXCR from the PCR reads. This table holds approximately 980,000 distinct CDR3 sequences, roughly 29% found once. The material sequenced was PBMCs, mostly from graft donor cells, taken 360 days after TCRalphabeta/CD19-depleted stem cell transplant. The receptors originated from a boy under two years old who had a stem cell transplant for SCID, so the T cells may come from the graft donor.

The sample holds one count of this clonotype. The V and J genes are TRBV7-9 and TRBJ2-1; the match to TRBD2 covers 8 bases. The CDR3 spans 16 residues. Germline assignment: CDR1 SEHNR and CDR2 FQNEAQ (reference sequence). V trimming: 3 bases; J trimming: 2 bases; junction bases outside the gene matches: 6. The CDR3 DNA reads as TGTGCCAGCAGCTTGTATAGCGGGACCCCCTACAATGAGCAGTTCTTC. Translating it yields CASSLYSGTPYNEQFF.

The V call is TRBV15, the J call TRBJ2-1; TRBD1 agrees at 7 bases. Trimming removed 1 base from V and 3 bases from J; junction bases left unmatched: 6. CDR1 and CDR2 (germline): LNHNV, YYDKDF (reference sequence). The CDR3 runs to 16 residues. The CDR3 reads CATSRARAGGYNEQFF. The CDR3 DNA reads TGTGCCACCAGCAGAGCCCGGGCAGGGGGCTACAATGAGCAGTTCTTC.

This clonotype was seen only a few times. The genes are TRBV7-9 and TRBJ2-1; no clear D gene. V lost 0 bases, J lost 7 bases, and 10 bases lay in between. Germline assignment: CDR1 SEHNR and CDR2 FQNEAQ (reference sequence). This CDR3 is 14 amino acids long. The CDR3 reads CASSLALQSNEQFF. CDR3 nucleotides: TGTGCCAGCAGCTTAGCGTTACAGTCGAATGAGCAGTTCTTC.

The gene calls are TRBV7-2 and TRBJ2-3, with 8 bases fitting TRBD2. In germline, CDR1 is SGHTA, CDR2 FQGNSA. This CDR3 has 19 amino acids. After removal of 2 bases from V and 4 bases from J, the junction contained 17 bases not matched to a gene. The CDR3 spells CASSLRGHLRGAFSDTQYF. CDR3 DNA: TGTGCCAGCAGCTTACGCGGTCACTTGCGGGGGGCCTTTTCAGATACGCAGTATTTT.

The V call is TRBV3-1, the J call TRBJ2-7; possibly TRBD1 for D (6 bases). With 8 bases removed from V and 2 bases from J, the gap between germline ends came to 19 bases. The CDR3 is 15 residues long. Germline CDR1 and CDR2: LGHDT and YNNKEL (reference sequence). CDR3 coding DNA: TGTGCCAGCGGGGGCCCCGCAAACGGGGCCTACGAGCAGTACTTC. Translation: CASGGPANGAYEQYF.

The genes are TRBV7-8 and TRBJ2-1; 11 bases are shared with TRBD2. Looked up from germline, CDR1 is SGHVS and CDR2 is FQNEAQ. The CDR3 runs to 16 residues. J gave up 4 bases and V 2 bases, and 4 bases lay outside the gene matches. The CDR3 nucleotides are TGTGCCAGCAGCTTAAGGGGACTAGCGGATTACAATGAGCAGTTCTTC. Translated: CASSLRGLADYNEQFF.

This clonotype was detected only a few times. This chain joins TRBV29-1 and TRBJ2-1, with D maybe TRBD2 (6 bases). This CDR3 has 14 residues. The V end was cut by 0 bases, the J end by 5 bases, with 11 bases between. CDR1 SQVTM and CDR2 ANQGSEA come from the germline V gene. The CDR3 reads CSVEDMEGNNEQFF. CDR3 nucleotides: TGCAGCGTTGAAGATATGGAGGGCAACAATGAGCAGTTCTTC.

This clonotype was recorded at least ten times. An end of the junction differs from the germline gene, which may be a read error. The chain carries TRBV7-2 and TRBJ2-7; 8 positions match TRBD1. The CDR3 is 13 amino acids. Germline loops: CDR1 SGHTA, CDR2 FQGNSA. DNA of the CDR3: TGTGCCAGCAGTTTAGGGACAGGTGACGAGCAGTACTTC. Protein sequence: CASSLGTGDEQYF.

This clonotype has just a few counts. J is TRBJ2-7 and V is TRBV6-2 or TRBV6-3; D ambiguous. Between the trimmed V and J ends, which lost 6 bases and 0 bases, there was a span of 12 bases. CDR1 and CDR2 (germline): MNHEY, SVGEGT. This CDR3 comprises 14 residues. CDR3 amino acids: CASRVGRSSYEQYF. As DNA, the CDR3 is TGTGCCAGCAGGGTAGGACGTAGCTCCTACGAGCAGTACTTC.

The chain has TRBV5-1 and TRBJ2-2, with TRBD1 matching over 8 bases. V dropped 1 base and J dropped 6; count of bases not matched to a gene: 2. Germline lookup yields CDR1 SGHRS and CDR2 YFSETQ. This CDR3 comprises 14 residues. CDR3 protein: CASSLQGAAGELFF. The CDR3 DNA sequence: TGCGCCAGCAGCTTGCAGGGGGCGGCCGGGGAGCTGTTTTTT.

There are a few counts of this clonotype. This chain uses TRBV12-3 or TRBV12-4 with TRBJ1-5; D perhaps matches TRBD1 (5 bases). This CDR3 contains 16 residues. Trimming took 2 bases from V and 1 from J, leaving 12 bases between them. This chain's CDR3 is CASSLRSGSSNQPQHF. The CDR3 DNA reads as TGTGCCAGCAGTTTAAGGTCAGGGTCGAGCAATCAGCCCCAGCATTTT.

The rearrangement uses TRBV5-1 and TRBJ2-1, with 10 bases matching TRBD2. The CDR3 is 17 residues long. Germline V gene data show CDR1 as SGHRS and CDR2 as YFSETQ. The V gene end was trimmed by 0 bases and the J gene end by 10 bases; junction bases not matched to a gene: 13. The CDR3 loop reads CASSLEVGTELAGEQFF. CDR3 in DNA: TGCGCCAGCAGCTTGGAGGTTGGGACAGAACTAGCGGGGGAGCAGTTCTTC.

This clonotype has at least ten counts. J is TRBJ1-4 and V is TRBV29-1; unclear D gene. The length of the CDR3 is 12 residues. Trimming shortened V by 0 bases and J by 8 bases, and 7 bases separated the two germline ends. Germline CDR1 reads SQVTM; CDR2 reads ANQGSEA. The CDR3 protein is CSVEEALEKLFF. The CDR3 nucleotides read TGCAGCGTTGAAGAGGCGCTGGAAAAACTGTTTTTT.

This clonotype showed up just a few times. The CDR3 loop reads CSVGRTGNSYEQYF. CDR3 bases: TGCAGCGTTGGTAGGACAGGGAACTCCTACGAGCAGTACTTC. The rearrangement links TRBV29-1 to TRBJ2-7, with TRBD1 matching 8 bases. Germline assignment: CDR1 SQVTM and CDR2 ANQGSEA. CDR3 size: 14 residues. The V segment lost 4 bases and the J segment 0 bases; nucleotides outside the gene matches: 5.